This T cell receptor beta chain is drawn from a study of breast tumors, draining lymph nodes, adjacent tissues. General observations from the study: Most tumor T cells seemingly derive from lymph node, then expand in tumor. Tumor T cell lymph node origin was a supported hypothesis, not proven. Compared with basal-like, luminal-like tumors shared significantly more repertoire with nontumor tissue. Tumor repertoires ranked between lymph nodes and nontumor tissue in diversity, with V and J gene preferences.

Using its own MiXCR run on the multiplex PCR reads, TCRdb lists one record per CDR3 protein. Among 170,000 or so distinct CDR3 sequences listed, roughly a third were seen once. The CDR3 has 14 amino acids. Germline V gene lookup returns CDR1 SEHNR and CDR2 FQNEAQ (reference sequence). Trimming shortened V by 3 bases and J by 2 bases, and 10 bases separated the two germline ends. This clonotype has a count of ten or more. Its matching antigen is unknown. Axillary draining lymph nodes of breast cancer patients supplied the node samples. Sequenced input: axillary lymph node tissue. The genes are TRBV7-9 and TRBJ2-5; a weak D match, TRBD2 (6 bases). This TCR derives from a female donor with breast cancer. Some clones in this sample may be carry-over from other donors' samples. The CDR3 bases are TGTGCCAGCAGCTTGGCGGGGACTCAAGAGACCCAGTACTTC. Protein sequence: CASSLAGTQETQYF.